This TCR beta chain is drawn from a study of blood T cell repertoires in COVID-19. TCRdb keeps only in-frame clones here, not all; method: immunoSEQ multiplex PCR. Among roughly 240,000 clones listed, approximately 86% were seen once. Germline V gene sequence: CDR1 SGHDN, CDR2 FVKESK. CDR3 length equals 20 residues. Trimming removed 4 bases from V and 6 bases from J; junction bases left unmatched: 18. Sequenced sample: peripheral blood. J is TRBJ2-3 and V is TRBV14; 14 bases match TRBD2. The receptor was isolated from a man between 18 and 29 years old with active or convalescent COVID-19. In DNA, the CDR3 is TGTGCCAGCAGCCCTTGGCCGGGGACTAGCGGGAGACTTGCATTTGATACGCAGTATTTT. It specifies CASSPWPGTSGRLAFDTQYF.